These 15 T cell receptor beta chains were all obtained from the same sample, sequenced in a study of identical twins. TCRdb reprocessed the 5' RACE reads with MiXCR, giving one entry per CDR3 protein. This table has 220,000 or so distinct CDR3 sequences, about 7% appearing once. Another study also made use of these data, one on yellow fever vaccine responses in identical twins.

The sample comprised memory (CD45RO+) T cells sorted from blood. The receptors originated from a woman under 30 in good health.

V is TRBV7-9 and J is TRBJ1-2; TRBD1 agrees at 8 bases. Germline V CDR1 and CDR2: SEHNR, FQNEAQ (reference sequence). Trimming removed 5 bases from V and 4 bases from J; junction bases left unmatched: 15. The CDR3 spans 17 residues. The CDR3 bases are TGTGCCAGCAGCCAAGACTCAGGGGGCAGACGAGCCTATGGCTACACCTTC. Translation gives CASSQDSGGRRAYGYTF.

This clonotype showed up just a few times. The chain combines TRBV28 with TRBJ2-7; the D is unclear. V lost 3 bases and J 0 bases, leaving 9 bases between the germline ends. Germline V lookup: CDR1 MDHEN, CDR2 SYDVKM. The CDR3 consists of 14 residues. The CDR3 loop reads CASSFSPSSYEQYF. CDR3 DNA sequence: TGTGCCAGCAGTTTTTCCCCTAGCTCCTACGAGCAGTACTTC.

This clonotype was seen a few times. This chain connects TRBV20-1 to TRBJ1-5; D gene uncertain. CDR3 length equals 14 residues. Germline V lookup: CDR1 DFQATT, CDR2 SNEGSKA (reference sequence). V was pared by 1 base and J by 3 bases, with 10 bases between. The CDR3 spells CSARVPSTNQPQHF. In nucleotides, the CDR3 is TGCAGTGCTAGAGTTCCGTCGACCAATCAGCCCCAGCATTTT.

This clonotype was seen many times. The chain links TRBV7-6 to TRBJ2-2; D is unresolved. The germline CDR1 and CDR2 sequences are SGHVS and FNYEAQ. The CDR3 contains 12 residues. V was cut by 4 bases and J by 6 bases, with 6 bases left in between. CDR3 coding DNA: TGTGCCAGCAGCTCCCACGCCGGGGAGCTGTTTTTT. Translated, it gives CASSSHAGELFF.

This clonotype was observed a handful of times. The chain uses TRBV29-1 and TRBJ2-5; no reliable D call. Germline V gene data show CDR1 as SQVTM and CDR2 as ANQGSEA. The ends were cut back, 6 bases at V and 7 bases at J, with 15 bases in the middle. This CDR3 is built from 12 residues. CDR3 region: CSVRRSQSTQYF. DNA of the CDR3: TGCAGCGTCCGAAGGTCCCAGTCGACCCAGTACTTC.

The V gene is TRBV28, the J gene TRBJ2-1; D is perhaps TRBD2 (6 bases). Germline V lookup: CDR1 MDHEN, CDR2 SYDVKM. Trimming took 8 bases from V and 4 from J, leaving 18 bases between them. CDR3 length equals 15 residues. DNA of the CDR3: TGTGCCAGCGCACGCGGGACTGGGCTTTACAATGAGCAGTTCTTC. Translating it yields CASARGTGLYNEQFF. The full variable domain, its missing parts supplied by reference TRBV28 and TRBJ2-1, is DVKVTQSSRYLVKRTGEKVFLECVQDMDHENMFWYRQDPGLGLRLIYFSYDVKMKEKGDIPEGYSVSREKKERFSLILESASTNQTSMYLCASARGTGLYNEQFFGPGTRLTVL.

J is TRBJ2-7 and V is TRBV15; D not certain. The CDR3 contains 14 residues. Per the germline V gene, CDR1 is LNHNV and CDR2 is YYDKDF (reference sequence). The V end was cut by 1 base, the J end by 6 bases, with 13 bases between. CDR3 coding DNA: TGTGCCACCAGCAGAGTGGGAACCTCCAGCGAGCAGTACTTC. This gives the protein CATSRVGTSSEQYF.

This clonotype was counted between two and nine times. The chain is built from TRBV10-3 and TRBJ1-2, with 7 bases aligning to TRBD1. Trimming cost V 5 bases and J 8 bases; bases outside gene matches: 2. The V gene's germline CDR1 is ENHRY and CDR2 SYGVKD. The CDR3 runs to 11 residues. DNA for the CDR3: TGTGCCATCAGTTCGACAGGGGGCTACACCTTC. Translating gives CAISSTGGYTF.

Regarding this clonotype: This may come from a read error, since a much larger clone is one base off. The chain joins TRBV12-3 or TRBV12-4 to TRBJ2-7; TRBD2 matches 8 bases. CDR3 length equals 13 residues. V trimming: 5 bases; J trimming: 3 bases; junction bases outside the gene matches: 3. CDR3 residues: CASSSGSFYEQYF. CDR3 DNA: TGTGCCAGCAGTAGCGGGAGTTTCTACGAGCAGTACTTC.

V gene TRBV11-2 combines with J gene TRBJ2-3; no clear D gene. With 5 bases removed from V and 3 bases from J, the gap between germline ends came to 18 bases. The CDR3 consists of 16 residues. Germline V gives CDR1 SGHAT, CDR2 FQNNGV. Here the CDR3 reads CASSEPSVPGTDTQYF. The CDR3 DNA is TGTGCCAGCAGCGAACCCTCCGTGCCCGGGACAGATACGCAGTATTTT.

This clonotype was counted ten times or more. The rearrangement uses TRBV7-3 and TRBJ2-3; no firm D call. The CDR3 runs to 14 residues. Trimming cost V 3 bases and J 2 bases, with 9 bases left between them. Germline V lookup: CDR1 SGHTA, CDR2 FQGTGA. The chain's CDR3 is CASSLARNTDTQYF. DNA of the CDR3: TGTGCCAGCAGCTTGGCGAGAAACACAGATACGCAGTATTTT.

The table lists this clonotype with many counts. The CDR3 region is CSVEKNTDTQYF. The CDR3 region has the DNA TGCAGCGTTGAAAAGAACACAGATACGCAGTATTTT. This chain joins TRBV29-1 and TRBJ2-3, with unresolved D. The CDR3 runs 12 residues. Germline assignment: CDR1 SQVTM and CDR2 ANQGSEA. Trimming stripped 2 bases from V and 2 bases from J, with 5 bases between.

The sample holds a few counts of this clonotype. The chain joins TRBV7-2 to TRBJ2-3, with D hard to call. The CDR3 contains 12 residues. V was clipped by 5 bases and J by 6 bases, with 9 bases between them. Germline values: CDR1 SGHTA, CDR2 FQGNSA. This CDR3 reads CASSTPQDTQYF. CDR3 bases: TGTGCCAGCAGCACTCCGCAGGATACGCAGTATTTT.

This clonotype was counted many times. In DNA, the CDR3 is TGCAGCGTCTTTAATGAAAAACTGTTTTTT. Translated, it gives CSVFNEKLFF. This chain joins TRBV29-1 and TRBJ1-4; D unclear. The V gene's germline CDR1 is SQVTM and CDR2 ANQGSEA. V was cut by 6 bases and J by 4 bases, with 3 bases left in between. The CDR3 spans 10 residues.

The rearrangement joins TRBV24-1 to TRBJ2-1; D is possibly TRBD1 (6 bases). Germline CDR1 KGHDR, CDR2 SFDVKD. The germline V and J ends were trimmed by 5 bases and 4 bases, with 17 bases remaining between them. This CDR3 comprises 16 residues. This CDR3 is CATSASTGTRYNEQFF. CDR3 sequence (DNA): TGTGCCACCAGTGCCTCAACCGGGACAAGGTACAATGAGCAGTTCTTC.